This passage covers 7 T cell receptor beta chains from one sample sequenced in a study of CD8+ T cells in alopecia areata. Using CD4, CD8alpha, NKG2D, NKG2ACE and other markers, pooled cutaneous lymph node cells were sorted. Extraction of RNA preceded its reverse transcription into cDNA, which served as the sequencing template. Sequenced by immunoSEQ multiplex PCR; TCRdb stores in-frame clones only, minus some. Sampling found about 270,000 clones, none seen once. Specimen: CD4+ T cells sorted from a lymph node. These receptors were obtained from a C3H/HeJ mouse with alopecia areata. This line is of MHC haplotype H2-k.

A remark on this clone: All gene names here are mouse names. The CDR3 end is not reached by the read, which stops 4 residues before it; the germline J gene fills it in. The chain carries TRBV1 and TRBJ2-2; a weak D match, TRBD2 (6 bases). The CDR3 length is 17 residues. Between the trimmed V and J ends, which lost 0 bases and 0 bases, there was a span of 11 bases. The germline V gene encodes CDR1 NSQYPW and CDR2 LRSPGD (reference sequence). This CDR3 is CTCSADHGGANTGQLYF. The part of the CDR3 DNA that was read is TGCACCTGCAGTGCAGATCATGGGGGAGCAAACACCGGG.

A few counts support this clone. The listed genes are named as in mouse. Read coverage stops 4 residues before the CDR3 terminus; the germline J gene supplies the remainder. The identical CDR3 is also encoded by other nucleotide sequences in the sample. The chain employs TRBV5 and TRBJ2-3, with a tentative D call TRBD1 (6 bases). This CDR3 region has 14 residues. CDR1 is LGHNA, CDR2 YNLKQL, per germline (reference sequence). V shed 4 bases and J shed 1 base, with 9 bases lying between them. The CDR3 DNA, read in part, is TGTGCCAGCAGCCCTCGACAGGGTGCAGAA. Its translation is CASSPRQGAE. Given in full, the CDR3 is CASSPRQGAETLYF.

Notes on this clone: Gene labels here are mouse ones. Read sequence stops 4 residues before the CDR3 end, and the germline J gene provides the missing end. The V call is TRBV19, the J call TRBJ2-7, with 7 bases matching TRBD2. CDR1 is FNHDT and CDR2 is SITEND in the germline V gene (reference sequence). The CDR3 is 15 residues long. V shed 2 bases, J shed 0 bases, and the junction held 5 bases outside the gene matches. The CDR3 region is CASSMSGGSSYEQYF. Partial CDR3 DNA: TGTGCCAGCAGTATGTCGGGGGGGAGCTCCTAT.

Details on this clone: The listed genes are named as in mouse. Partial CDR3 DNA: TGTGCCAGCAGTGATGGGACACTTAGTGCAGAA. It is translated as CASSDGTLSAE. From start to end, the CDR3 is CASSDGTLSAETLYF. This chain uses TRBV13-3 with TRBJ2-3; the D gene is possibly TRBD1 (5 bases). The CDR3 end lies 4 residues beyond the end of the read and is filled in from the germline J gene. Trimming took off 0 bases at V and 0 bases at J, with 8 bases between the two ends. Germline V CDR1 and CDR2: NNHDY, SYVADS. CDR3 length equals 15 residues.

This clone was found a few times. The gene names here belong to mouse. The read gets to within 4 residues of the CDR3 end, and the germline J gene fills in the rest. The same CDR3 also results from other DNA sequences found in this sample. The genes are TRBV17 and TRBJ2-5; D ambiguous. V lost 2 bases and J 3 bases, leaving 6 bases between the germline ends. The CDR3 covers 13 residues. Germline-derived CDR1 and CDR2 are MNHDT and YYDKIL. CDR3 in amino acids: CASSRQQQDTQYF. Partial CDR3 DNA: TGTGCTAGCAGTAGACAACAGCAAGAC.

Comment on this clone: Genes and germline are mouse. Partial CDR3 DNA: TGCACCTGCAGTGCGCCAGGGACTGGGGGGGCCACCGGG. Protein sequence: CTCSAPGTGGATG. The entire CDR3 is CTCSAPGTGGATGQLYF. The chain combines TRBV1 with TRBJ2-2; TRBD2 matches at 14 bases. The sequence runs out 4 residues before the end of the CDR3; the remainder is reconstructed from the germline J gene. Germline lookup yields CDR1 NSQYPW and CDR2 LRSPGD (reference sequence). The V segment lost 3 bases and the J segment 4 bases; nucleotides outside the gene matches: 4. This CDR3 contains 17 residues.

This clone appeared a few times. Genes here carry mouse names. Coverage ceases 3 residues before the CDR3 finishes, and the germline J gene fills in the end. In the same sample, other DNA sequences code for this CDR3. The rearrangement uses TRBV5 and TRBJ1-6; the D gene is possibly TRBD1 (6 bases). TRBJ1-6 carries the ORF label, with uncertain function. Trimming stripped 3 bases from V and 4 bases from J, with 10 bases between. CDR3 length: 15 residues. Germline-derived CDR1 and CDR2 are LGHNA and YNLKQL (reference sequence). The CDR3 sequence: CASSQEQGYNSPLYF. Partial CDR3 DNA: TGTGCCAGCAGCCAGGAACAGGGTTATAATTCGCCC.